This T cell receptor beta chain was recovered during a study of CD4 T cells in relation to SARS-CoV-2 and coronaviruses. As for the study in general: ViraFEST: roughly 10-day antigen culture of PBMCs, then TCR beta CDR3 sequencing. General study points: No crossreactivity against non-spike viral proteins was tested here.

The CDR3 spans 14 residues. Trimming at V came to 3 bases and at J to 3 bases, leaving 1 base not matched to a gene. Germline-derived CDR1 and CDR2 are MGHDK and SYGVNS. TCRdb's table, derived via immunoSEQ multiplex PCR, lists solely in-frame clones and lacks some. The data contain some 45,000 clones, about 80% of them singletons. For this clone: Its antigen is as yet unknown.

Naive or memory CD4+ cells were cultured 1:1 with T cell-depleted PBMCs plus CEF. The sequenced sample was naive CD4+ T cells from PBMCs, cultured in vitro. The subset is: naive CD4+ T cells isolated by negative enrichment. The source of this sequence is an adult with COVID-19. The V call is TRBV25-1, the J call TRBJ1-1, with 10 bases lining up with TRBD1. The CDR3: CASSDGQGDTEAFF. CDR3 DNA sequence: TGTGCCAGCAGTGATGGACAGGGGGACACTGAAGCTTTCTTT.